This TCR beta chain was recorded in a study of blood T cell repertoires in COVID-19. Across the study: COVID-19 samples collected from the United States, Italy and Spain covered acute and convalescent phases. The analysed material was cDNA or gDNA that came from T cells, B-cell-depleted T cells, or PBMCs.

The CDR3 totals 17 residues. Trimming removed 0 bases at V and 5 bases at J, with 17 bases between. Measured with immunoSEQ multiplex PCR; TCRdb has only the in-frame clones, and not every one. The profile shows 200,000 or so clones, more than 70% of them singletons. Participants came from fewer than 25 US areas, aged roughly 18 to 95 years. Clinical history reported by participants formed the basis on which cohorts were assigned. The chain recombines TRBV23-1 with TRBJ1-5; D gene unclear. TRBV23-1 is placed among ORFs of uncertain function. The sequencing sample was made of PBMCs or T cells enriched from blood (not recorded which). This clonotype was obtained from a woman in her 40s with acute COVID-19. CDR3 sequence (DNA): TGCGCCAGCAGTCAATCCGCCTGGAGGGCAGTTGATCAGCCCCAGCATTTT. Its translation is CASSQSAWRAVDQPQHF.